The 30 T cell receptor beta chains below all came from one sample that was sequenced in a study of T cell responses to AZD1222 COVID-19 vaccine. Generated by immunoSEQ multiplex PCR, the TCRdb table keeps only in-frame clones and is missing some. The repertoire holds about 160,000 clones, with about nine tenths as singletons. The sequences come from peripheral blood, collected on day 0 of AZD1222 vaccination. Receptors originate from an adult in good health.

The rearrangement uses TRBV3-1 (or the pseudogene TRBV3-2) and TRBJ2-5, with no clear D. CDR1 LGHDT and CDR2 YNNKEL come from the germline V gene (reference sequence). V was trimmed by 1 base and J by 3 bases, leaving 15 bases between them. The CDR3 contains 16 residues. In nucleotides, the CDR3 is TGTGCCAGCAGCCAAGGACCCTCCGACATCGAAGAGACCCAGTACTTC. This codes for CASSQGPSDIEETQYF.

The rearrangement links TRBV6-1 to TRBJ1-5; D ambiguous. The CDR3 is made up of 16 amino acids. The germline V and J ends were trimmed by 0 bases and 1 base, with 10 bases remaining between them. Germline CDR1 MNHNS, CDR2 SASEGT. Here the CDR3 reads CASSEALGDSNQPQHF. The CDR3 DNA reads TGTGCCAGCAGTGAAGCGCTAGGAGACAGCAATCAGCCCCAGCATTTT.

CDR3 in DNA: TGTGCCTGGAGGACAGGCCCTCACAATGAGCAGTTCTTC. Residues: CAWRTGPHNEQFF. J is TRBJ2-1 and V is TRBV30; tentative D call: TRBD1 (6 bases). Germline loops: CDR1 GTSNPN, CDR2 SVGIG (reference sequence). Trimming left V 3 bases short and J 5 bases short, with 11 bases between. The CDR3 length is 13 residues.

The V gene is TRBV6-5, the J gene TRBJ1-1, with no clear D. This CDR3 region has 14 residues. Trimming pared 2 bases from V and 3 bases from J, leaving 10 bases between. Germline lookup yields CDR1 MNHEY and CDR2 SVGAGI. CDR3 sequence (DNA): TGTGCCAGCAGTTACGGGTCTGGAGACACTGAAGCTTTCTTT. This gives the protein CASSYGSGDTEAFF.

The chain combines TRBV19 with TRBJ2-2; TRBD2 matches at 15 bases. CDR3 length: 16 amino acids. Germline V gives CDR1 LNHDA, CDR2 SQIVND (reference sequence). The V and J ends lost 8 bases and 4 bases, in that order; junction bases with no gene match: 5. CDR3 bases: TGTGCCAGTGAGCCGGGACTAGCGGGGGGCACCGGGGAGCTGTTTTTT. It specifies CASEPGLAGGTGELFF.

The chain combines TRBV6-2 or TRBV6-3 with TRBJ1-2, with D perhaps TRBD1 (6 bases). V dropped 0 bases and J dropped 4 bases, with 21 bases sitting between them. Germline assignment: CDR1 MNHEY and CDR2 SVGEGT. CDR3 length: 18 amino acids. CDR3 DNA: TGTGCCAGCAGTTACTCTGGACAGACCGCTAACATTCTCTATGGCTACACCTTC. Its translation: CASSYSGQTANILYGYTF.

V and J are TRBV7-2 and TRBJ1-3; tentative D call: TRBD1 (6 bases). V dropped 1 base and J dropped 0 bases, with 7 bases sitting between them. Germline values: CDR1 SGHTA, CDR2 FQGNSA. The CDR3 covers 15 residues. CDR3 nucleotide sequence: TGTGCCAGCAGCTTAGAAGGGGGCTCTGGAAACACCATATATTTT. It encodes CASSLEGGSGNTIYF.

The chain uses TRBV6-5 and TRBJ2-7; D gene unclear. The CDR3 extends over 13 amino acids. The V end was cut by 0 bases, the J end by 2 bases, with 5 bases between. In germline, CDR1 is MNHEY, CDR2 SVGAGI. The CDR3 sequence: CASSYSGPYEQYF. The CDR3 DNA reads TGTGCCAGCAGTTACTCGGGCCCCTACGAGCAGTACTTC.

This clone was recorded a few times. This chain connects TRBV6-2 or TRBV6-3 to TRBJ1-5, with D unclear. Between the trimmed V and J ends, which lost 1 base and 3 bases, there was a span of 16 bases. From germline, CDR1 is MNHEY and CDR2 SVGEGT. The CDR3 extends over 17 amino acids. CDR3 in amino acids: CASSYFPGLNPNQPQHF. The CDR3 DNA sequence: TGTGCCAGCAGTTACTTCCCTGGATTGAATCCCAATCAGCCCCAGCATTTT.

Here the CDR3 DNA reads TGCAGCGTTCTCCCCCGGGACAGGGGAGCCCATGAGCAGTTCTTC. This sequence encodes CSVLPRDRGAHEQFF. V gene TRBV29-1 combines with J gene TRBJ2-1; TRBD1 matches 10 bases. V shed 5 bases, J shed 8 bases, and the junction held 12 bases outside the gene matches. This CDR3 contains 15 residues. Germline V gene lookup returns CDR1 SQVTM and CDR2 ANQGSEA.

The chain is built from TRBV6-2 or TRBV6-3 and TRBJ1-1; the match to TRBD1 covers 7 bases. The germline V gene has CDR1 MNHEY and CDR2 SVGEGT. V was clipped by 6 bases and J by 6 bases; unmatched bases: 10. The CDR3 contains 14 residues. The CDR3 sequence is CASRPTGALPEAFF. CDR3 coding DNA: TGTGCCAGCAGGCCTACAGGGGCCCTACCTGAAGCTTTCTTT.

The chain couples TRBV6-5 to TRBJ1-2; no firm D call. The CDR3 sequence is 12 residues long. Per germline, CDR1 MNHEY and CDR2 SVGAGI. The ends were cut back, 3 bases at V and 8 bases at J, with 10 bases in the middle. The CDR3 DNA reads TGTGCCAGCAGTTATTTATTGAGGGGCTACACCTTC. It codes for CASSYLLRGYTF.

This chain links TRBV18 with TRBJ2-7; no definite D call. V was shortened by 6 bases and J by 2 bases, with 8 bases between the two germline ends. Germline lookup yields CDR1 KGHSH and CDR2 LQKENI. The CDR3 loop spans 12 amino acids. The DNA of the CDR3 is TGTGCCAGCTCGGAAGATCCCTACGAGCAGTACTTC. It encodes CASSEDPYEQYF.

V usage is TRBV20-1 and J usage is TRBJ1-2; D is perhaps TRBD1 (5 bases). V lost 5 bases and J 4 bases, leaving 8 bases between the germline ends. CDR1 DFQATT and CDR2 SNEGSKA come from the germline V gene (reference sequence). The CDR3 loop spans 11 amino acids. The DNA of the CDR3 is TGCAGTGCTCAGGGTTCCTATGGCTACACCTTC. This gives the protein CSAQGSYGYTF.

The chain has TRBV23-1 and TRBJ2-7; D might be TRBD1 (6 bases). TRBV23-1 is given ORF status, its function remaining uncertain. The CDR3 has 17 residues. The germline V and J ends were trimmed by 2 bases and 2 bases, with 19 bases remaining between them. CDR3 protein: CASSQPIDGTLTYEQYF. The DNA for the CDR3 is TGCGCCAGCAGTCAACCCATTGATGGGACACTTACCTACGAGCAGTACTTC.

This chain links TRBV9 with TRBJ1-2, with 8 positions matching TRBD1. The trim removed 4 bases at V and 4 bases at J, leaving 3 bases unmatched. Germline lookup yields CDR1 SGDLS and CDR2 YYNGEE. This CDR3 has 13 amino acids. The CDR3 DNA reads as TGTGCCAGCAGCCCAGACAGGGGCTATGGCTACACCTTC. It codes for CASSPDRGYGYTF.

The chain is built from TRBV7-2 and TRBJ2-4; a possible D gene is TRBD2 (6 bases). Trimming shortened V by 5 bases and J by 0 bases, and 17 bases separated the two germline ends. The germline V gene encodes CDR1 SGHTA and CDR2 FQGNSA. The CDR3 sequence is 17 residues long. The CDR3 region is CASSTGGGRSAKNIQYF. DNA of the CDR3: TGTGCCAGCAGCACAGGAGGAGGGCGGTCAGCCAAAAACATTCAGTACTTC.

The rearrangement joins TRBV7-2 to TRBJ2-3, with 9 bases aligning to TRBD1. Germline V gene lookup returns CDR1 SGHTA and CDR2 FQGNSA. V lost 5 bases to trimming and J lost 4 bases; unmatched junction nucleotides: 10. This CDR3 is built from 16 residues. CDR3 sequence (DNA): TGTGCCAGCAGCCTAGGGGGGGACAGGGTAGCAGATACGCAGTATTTT. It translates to CASSLGGDRVADTQYF.

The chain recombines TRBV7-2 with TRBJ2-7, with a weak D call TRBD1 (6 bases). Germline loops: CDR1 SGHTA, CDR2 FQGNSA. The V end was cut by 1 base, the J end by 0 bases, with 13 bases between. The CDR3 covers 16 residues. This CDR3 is CASSLDSGASSYEQYF. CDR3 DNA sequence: TGTGCCAGCAGCTTAGATTCAGGGGCCTCCTCCTACGAGCAGTACTTC. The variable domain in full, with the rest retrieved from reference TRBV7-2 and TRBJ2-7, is GAGVSQSPSNKVTEKGKDVELRCDPISGHTALYWYRQSLGQGLEFLIYFQGNSAPDKSGLPSDRFSAERTGGSVSTLTIQRTQQEDSAVYLCASSLDSGASSYEQYFGPGTRLTVT.

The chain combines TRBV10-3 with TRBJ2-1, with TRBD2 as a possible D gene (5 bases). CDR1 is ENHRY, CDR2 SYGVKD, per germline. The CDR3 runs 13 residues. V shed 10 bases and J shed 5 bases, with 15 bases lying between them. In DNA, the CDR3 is TGTGCCAGCCGTTTGGACTGGAACAATGAGCAGTTCTTC. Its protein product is CASRLDWNNEQFF.

CDR3 coding DNA: TGTGCCTGGAGTCACAGTCAGGGCCTCTACACCTTC. Its translation: CAWSHSQGLYTF. The V call is TRBV30, the J call TRBJ1-2, with D possibly TRBD1 on 5 matching bases. CDR1 and CDR2 (germline): GTSNPN, SVGIG (reference sequence). The CDR3 loop spans 12 amino acids. The V gene lost 2 bases and the J gene lost 10 bases, with 14 bases spanning the gap. The variable domain in full, with the rest retrieved from reference TRBV30 and TRBJ1-2, is SQTIHQWPATLVQPVGSPLSLECTVEGTSNPNLYWYRQAAGRGLQLLFYSVGIGQISSEVPQNLSASRPQDRQFILSSKKLLLSDSGFYLCAWSHSQGLYTFGSGTRLTVV.

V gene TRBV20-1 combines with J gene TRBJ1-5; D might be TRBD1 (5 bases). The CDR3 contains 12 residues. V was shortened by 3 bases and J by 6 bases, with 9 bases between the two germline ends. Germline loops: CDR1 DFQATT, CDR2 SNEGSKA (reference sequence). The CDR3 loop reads CSASGGVQPQHF. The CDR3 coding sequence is TGCAGTGCTAGTGGGGGGGTTCAGCCCCAGCATTTT.

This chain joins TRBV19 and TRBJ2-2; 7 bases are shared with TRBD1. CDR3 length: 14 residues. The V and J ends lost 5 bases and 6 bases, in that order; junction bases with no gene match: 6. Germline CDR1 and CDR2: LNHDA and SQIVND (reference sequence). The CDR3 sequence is CASSEGTGAGELFF. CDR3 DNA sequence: TGTGCCAGTAGTGAAGGAACAGGGGCCGGGGAGCTGTTTTTT.

This chain's CDR3 is CASSADRAIYGYTF. In DNA form, the CDR3 reads TGTGCCAGCAGTGCCGACAGGGCAATCTATGGCTACACCTTC. The chain combines TRBV2 with TRBJ1-2; TRBD1 aligns across 7 bases. In germline, CDR1 is SNHLY, CDR2 FYNNEI. The CDR3 totals 14 residues. Trimming cost V 4 bases and J 4 bases; bases outside gene matches: 6.

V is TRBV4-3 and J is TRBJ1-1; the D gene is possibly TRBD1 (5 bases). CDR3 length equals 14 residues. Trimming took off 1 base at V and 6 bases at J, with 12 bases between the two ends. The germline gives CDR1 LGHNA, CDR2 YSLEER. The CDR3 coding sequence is TGCGCCAGCAGCCAAGGGCGATCAGGGCCTGAAGCTTTCTTT. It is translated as CASSQGRSGPEAFF.

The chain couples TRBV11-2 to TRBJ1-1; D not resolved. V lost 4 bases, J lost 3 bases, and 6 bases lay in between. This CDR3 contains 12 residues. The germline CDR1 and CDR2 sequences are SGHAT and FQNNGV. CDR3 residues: CASSSLDTEAFF. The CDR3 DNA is TGTGCCAGCAGCTCCCTAGACACTGAAGCTTTCTTT.

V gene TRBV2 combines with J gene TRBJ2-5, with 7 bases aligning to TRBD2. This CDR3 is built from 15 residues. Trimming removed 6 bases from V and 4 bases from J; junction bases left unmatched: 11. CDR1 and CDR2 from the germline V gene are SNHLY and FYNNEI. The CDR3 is CASSARTGGRETQYF. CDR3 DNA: TGTGCCAGCAGCGCTCGCACAGGCGGGAGAGAGACCCAGTACTTC.

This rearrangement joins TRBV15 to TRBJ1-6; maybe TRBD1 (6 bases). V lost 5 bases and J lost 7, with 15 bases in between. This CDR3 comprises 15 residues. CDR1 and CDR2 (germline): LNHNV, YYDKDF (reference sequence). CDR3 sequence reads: CATSGPLGGNSPLHF. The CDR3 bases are TGTGCCACCAGCGGACCCTTAGGGGGAAATTCACCCCTCCACTTT.

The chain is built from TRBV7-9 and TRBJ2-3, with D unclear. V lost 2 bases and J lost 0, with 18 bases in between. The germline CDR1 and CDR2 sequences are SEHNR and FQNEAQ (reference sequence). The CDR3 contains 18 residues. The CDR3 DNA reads TGTGCCAGCAGCTTAACCCCCTGGACGGTTACTAGCACAGATACGCAGTATTTT. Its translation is CASSLTPWTVTSTDTQYF.

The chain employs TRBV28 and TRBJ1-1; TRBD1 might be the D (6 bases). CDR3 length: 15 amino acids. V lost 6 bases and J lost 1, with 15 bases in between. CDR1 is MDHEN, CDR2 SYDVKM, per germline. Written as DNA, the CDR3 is TGTGCCAGCAGGACCCCCTGGGACAAGAACACTGAAGCTTTCTTT. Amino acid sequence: CASRTPWDKNTEAFF.